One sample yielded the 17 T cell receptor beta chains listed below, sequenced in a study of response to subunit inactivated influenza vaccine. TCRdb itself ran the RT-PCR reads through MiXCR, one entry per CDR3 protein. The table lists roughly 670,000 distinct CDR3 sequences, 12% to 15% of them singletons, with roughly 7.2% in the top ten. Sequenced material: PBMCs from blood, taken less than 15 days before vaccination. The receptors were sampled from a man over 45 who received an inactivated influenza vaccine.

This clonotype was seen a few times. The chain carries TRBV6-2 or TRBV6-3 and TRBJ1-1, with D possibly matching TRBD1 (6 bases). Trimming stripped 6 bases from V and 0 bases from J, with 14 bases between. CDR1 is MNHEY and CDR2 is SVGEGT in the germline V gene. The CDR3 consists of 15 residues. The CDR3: CASSPPTGMNTEAFF. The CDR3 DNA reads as TGTGCCAGCAGCCCACCGACAGGAATGAACACTGAAGCTTTCTTT.

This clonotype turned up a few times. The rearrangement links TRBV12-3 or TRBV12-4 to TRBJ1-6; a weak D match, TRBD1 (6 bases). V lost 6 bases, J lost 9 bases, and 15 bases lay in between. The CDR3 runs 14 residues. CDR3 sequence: CASSPDSGVSPLHF. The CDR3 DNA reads TGTGCCAGCAGCCCGGACAGCGGTGTTTCACCCCTCCACTTT.

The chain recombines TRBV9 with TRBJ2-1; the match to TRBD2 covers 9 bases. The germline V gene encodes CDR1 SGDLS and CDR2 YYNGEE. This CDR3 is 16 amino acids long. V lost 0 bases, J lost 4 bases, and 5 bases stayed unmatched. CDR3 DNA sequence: TGTGCCAGCAGCGTAGACCGGCGGGGGGGATACAATGAGCAGTTCTTC. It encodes CASSVDRRGGYNEQFF. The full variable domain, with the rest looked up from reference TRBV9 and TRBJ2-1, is DSGVTQTPKHLITATGQRVTLRCSPRSGDLSVYWYQQSLDQGLQFLIQYYNGEERAKGNILERFSAQQFPDLHSELNLSSLELGDSALYFCASSVDRRGGYNEQFFGPGTRLTVL.

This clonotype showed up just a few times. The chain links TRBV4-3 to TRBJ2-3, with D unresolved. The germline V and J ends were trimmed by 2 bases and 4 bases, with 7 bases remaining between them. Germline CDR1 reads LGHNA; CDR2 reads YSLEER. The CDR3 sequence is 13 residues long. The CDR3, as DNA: TGCGCCAGCAGCCAACGGAAAGCAGATACGCAGTATTTT. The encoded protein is CASSQRKADTQYF.

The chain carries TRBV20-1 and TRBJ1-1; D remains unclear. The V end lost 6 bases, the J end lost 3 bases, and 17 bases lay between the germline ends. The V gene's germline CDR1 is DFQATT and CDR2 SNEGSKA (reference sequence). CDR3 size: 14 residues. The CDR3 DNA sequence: TGCAGTGCCGGCCGGGTAACGGAGGACACTGAAGCTTTCTTT. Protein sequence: CSAGRVTEDTEAFF.

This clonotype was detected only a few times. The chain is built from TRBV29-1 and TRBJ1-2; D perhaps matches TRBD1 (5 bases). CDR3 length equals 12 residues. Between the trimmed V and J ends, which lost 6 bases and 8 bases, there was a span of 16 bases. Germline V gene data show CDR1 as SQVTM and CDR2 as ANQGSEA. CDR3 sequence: CSVTWGSYGYTF. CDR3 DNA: TGCAGCGTGACCTGGGGGAGTTACGGCTACACCTTC.

As DNA, the CDR3 is TGTGCCAGCAGGCGGGTAACCGGGGAGCTGTTTTTT. It translates to CASRRVTGELFF. This chain joins TRBV7-6 and TRBJ2-2; perhaps TRBD2 as D (5 bases). The CDR3 is made up of 12 amino acids. Germline CDR1 is SGHVS and CDR2 is FNYEAQ. V was pared by 6 bases and J by 5 bases, with 7 bases between. Variable domain in full (rest from reference TRBV7-6 and TRBJ2-2): GAGVSQSPRYKVTKRGQDVALRCDPISGHVSLYWYRQALGQGPEFLTYFNYEAQQDKSGLPNDRFSAERPEGSISTLTIQRTEQRDSAMYRCASRRVTGELFFGEGSRLTVL.

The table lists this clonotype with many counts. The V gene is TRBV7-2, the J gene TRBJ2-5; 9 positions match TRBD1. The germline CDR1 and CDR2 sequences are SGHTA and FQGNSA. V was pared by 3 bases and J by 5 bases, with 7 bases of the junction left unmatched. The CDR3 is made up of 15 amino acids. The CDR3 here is CASSLNRGLGETQYF. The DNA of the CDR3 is TGTGCCAGCAGCTTGAACAGGGGGCTTGGGGAGACCCAGTACTTC.

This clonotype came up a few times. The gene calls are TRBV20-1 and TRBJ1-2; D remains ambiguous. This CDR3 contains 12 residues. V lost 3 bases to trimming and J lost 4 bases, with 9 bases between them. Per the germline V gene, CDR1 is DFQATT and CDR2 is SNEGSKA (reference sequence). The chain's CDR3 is CSASGQVYGYTF. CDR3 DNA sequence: TGCAGTGCTAGTGGTCAGGTCTATGGCTACACCTTC.

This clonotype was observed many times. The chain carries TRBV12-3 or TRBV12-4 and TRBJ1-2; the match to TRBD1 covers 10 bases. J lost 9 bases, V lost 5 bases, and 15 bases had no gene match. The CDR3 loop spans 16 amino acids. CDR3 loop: CASSGSPGQGLTRYTF. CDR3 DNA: TGTGCCAGCAGTGGCTCGCCGGGACAGGGGCTAACTCGCTACACCTTC.

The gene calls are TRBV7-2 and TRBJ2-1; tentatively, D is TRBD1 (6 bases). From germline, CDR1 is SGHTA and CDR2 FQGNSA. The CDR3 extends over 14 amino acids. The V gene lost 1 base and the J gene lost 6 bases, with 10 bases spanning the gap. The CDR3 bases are TGTGCCAGCAGCTTAGAAGTCAGGGGCAATGAGCAGTTCTTC. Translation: CASSLEVRGNEQFF.

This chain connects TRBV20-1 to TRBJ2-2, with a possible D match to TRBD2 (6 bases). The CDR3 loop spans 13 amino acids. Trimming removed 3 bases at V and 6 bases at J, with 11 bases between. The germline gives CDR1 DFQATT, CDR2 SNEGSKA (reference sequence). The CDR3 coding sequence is TGCAGTGCTAGTGAGGAGGGCGCCGGGGAGCTGTTTTTT. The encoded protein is CSASEEGAGELFF.

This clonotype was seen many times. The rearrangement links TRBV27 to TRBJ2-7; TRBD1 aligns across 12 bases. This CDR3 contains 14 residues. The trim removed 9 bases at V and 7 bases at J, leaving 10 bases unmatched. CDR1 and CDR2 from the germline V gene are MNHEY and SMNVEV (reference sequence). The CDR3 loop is CASSTGTGGLEQYF. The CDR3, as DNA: TGTGCCAGTAGTACCGGGACAGGGGGCCTTGAGCAGTACTTC.

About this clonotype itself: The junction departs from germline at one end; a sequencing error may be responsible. The CDR3 DNA reads TGTGCCAGCAGCCCCGGACAGGGTGGGGCTGGGGCCAACGTCCTGATTTTC. Encoded protein: CASSPGQGGAGANVLIF. The V and J genes are TRBV6-2 or TRBV6-3 and TRBJ2-6; 8 positions match TRBD1. This CDR3 is built from 17 residues. Germline V CDR1 and CDR2: MNHEY, SVGEGT.

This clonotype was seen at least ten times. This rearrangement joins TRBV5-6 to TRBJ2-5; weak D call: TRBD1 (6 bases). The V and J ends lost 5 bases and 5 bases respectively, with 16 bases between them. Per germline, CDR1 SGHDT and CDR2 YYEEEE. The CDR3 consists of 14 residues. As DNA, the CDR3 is TGTGCCAGCAGACCGAATACAGGGTCCGAGACCCAGTACTTC. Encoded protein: CASRPNTGSETQYF.

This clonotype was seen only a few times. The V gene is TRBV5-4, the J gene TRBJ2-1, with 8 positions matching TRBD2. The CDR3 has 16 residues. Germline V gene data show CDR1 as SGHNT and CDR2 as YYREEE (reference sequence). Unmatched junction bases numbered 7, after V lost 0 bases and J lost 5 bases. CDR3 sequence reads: CASSLAVGGGHNEQFF. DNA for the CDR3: TGTGCCAGCAGCTTGGCGGTAGGCGGGGGGCACAATGAGCAGTTCTTC.

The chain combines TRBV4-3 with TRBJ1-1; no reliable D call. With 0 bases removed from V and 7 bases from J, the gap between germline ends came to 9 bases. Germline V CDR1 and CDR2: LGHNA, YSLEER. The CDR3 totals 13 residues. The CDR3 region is CASSQDGPGEAFF. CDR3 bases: TGCGCCAGCAGCCAAGATGGCCCAGGTGAAGCTTTCTTT.